This TCR beta chain is from a study of cytomegalovirus exposure and HLA in healthy donors. A remark on this clone: Its specificity is unknown.

From germline, CDR1 is LGHNA and CDR2 YSLEER. With 1 base clipped from V and 3 bases from J, the junction kept 8 bases outside the gene matches. The CDR3 runs 16 residues. Overall study results and limits: Most TCR sequences proved rare, with some public TCRs found in many donors.

Profiling relied on immunoSEQ multiplex PCR, and the TCRdb table lists in-frame clones only, not all of them. The repertoire holds 220,000 or so clones, with 75% to 90% as singletons. Sequencing was carried out using PBMCs. This chain connects TRBV4-3 to TRBJ1-2, with 7 bases aligning to TRBD1. The receptor was isolated from a woman in her 30s in good health and CMV-seropositive. The CDR3 spells CASSQVRGSRDYGYTF. The CDR3 coding sequence is TGCGCCAGCAGCCAAGTCAGGGGGAGTAGGGACTATGGCTACACCTTC.